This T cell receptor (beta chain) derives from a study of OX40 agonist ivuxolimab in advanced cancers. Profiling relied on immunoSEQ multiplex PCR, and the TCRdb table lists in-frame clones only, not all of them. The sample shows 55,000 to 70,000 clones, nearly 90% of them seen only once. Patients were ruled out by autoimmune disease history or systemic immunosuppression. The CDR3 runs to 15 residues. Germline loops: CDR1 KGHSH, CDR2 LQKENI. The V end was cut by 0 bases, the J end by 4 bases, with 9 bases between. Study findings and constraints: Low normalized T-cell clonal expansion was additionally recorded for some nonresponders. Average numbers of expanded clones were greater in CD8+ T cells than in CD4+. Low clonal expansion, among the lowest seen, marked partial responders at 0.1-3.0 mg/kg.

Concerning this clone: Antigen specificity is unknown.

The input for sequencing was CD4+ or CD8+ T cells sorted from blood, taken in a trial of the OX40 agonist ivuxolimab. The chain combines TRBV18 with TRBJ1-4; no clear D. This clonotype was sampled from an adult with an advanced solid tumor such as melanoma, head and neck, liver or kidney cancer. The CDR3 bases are TGTGCCAGCTCACCACCGGGGAGTGTTAATGAAAAACTGTTTTTT. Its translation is CASSPPGSVNEKLFF.